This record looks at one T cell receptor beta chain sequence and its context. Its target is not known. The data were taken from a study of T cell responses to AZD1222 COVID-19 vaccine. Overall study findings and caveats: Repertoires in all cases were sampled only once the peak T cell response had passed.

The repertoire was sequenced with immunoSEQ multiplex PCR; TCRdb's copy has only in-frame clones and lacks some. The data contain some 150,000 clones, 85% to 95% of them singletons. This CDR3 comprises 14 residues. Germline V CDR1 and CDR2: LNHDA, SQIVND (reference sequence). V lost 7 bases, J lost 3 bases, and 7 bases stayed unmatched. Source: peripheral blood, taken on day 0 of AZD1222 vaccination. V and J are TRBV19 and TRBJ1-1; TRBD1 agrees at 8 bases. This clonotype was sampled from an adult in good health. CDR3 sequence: CASNPGGKYTEAFF. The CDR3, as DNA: TGTGCCAGTAATCCAGGGGGCAAGTACACTGAAGCTTTCTTT.